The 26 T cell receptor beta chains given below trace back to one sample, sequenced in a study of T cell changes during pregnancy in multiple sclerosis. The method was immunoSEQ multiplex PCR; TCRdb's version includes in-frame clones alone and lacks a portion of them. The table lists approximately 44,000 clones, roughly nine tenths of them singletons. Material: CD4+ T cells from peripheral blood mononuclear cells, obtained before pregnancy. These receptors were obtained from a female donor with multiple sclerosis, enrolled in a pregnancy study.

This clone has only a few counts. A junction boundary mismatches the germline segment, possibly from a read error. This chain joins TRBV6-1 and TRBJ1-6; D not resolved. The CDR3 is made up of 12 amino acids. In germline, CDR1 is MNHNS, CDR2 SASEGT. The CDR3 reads CASTESQPPLHF. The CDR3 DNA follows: TGTGCCAGCACTGAATCACAGCCACCCCTCCACTTT.

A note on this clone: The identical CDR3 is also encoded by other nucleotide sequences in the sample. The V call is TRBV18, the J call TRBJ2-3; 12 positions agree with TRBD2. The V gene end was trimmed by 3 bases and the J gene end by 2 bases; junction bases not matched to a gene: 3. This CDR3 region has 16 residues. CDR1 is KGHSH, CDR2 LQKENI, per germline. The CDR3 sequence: CASSPLAGGPTDTQYF. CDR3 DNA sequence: TGTGCCAGCTCACCCCTAGCGGGGGGGCCCACAGATACGCAGTATTTT. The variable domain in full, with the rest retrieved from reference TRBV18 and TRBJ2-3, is NAGVMQNPRHLVRRRGQEARLRCSPMKGHSHVYWYRQLPEEGLKFMVYLQKENIIDESGMPKERFSAEFPKEGPSILRIQQVVRGDSAAYFCASSPLAGGPTDTQYFGPGTRLTVL.

The CDR3 protein is CASSRGLQETQYF. CDR3 nucleotides: TGTGCCAGCAGCCGGGGTCTCCAAGAGACCCAGTACTTC. The J gene is TRBJ2-5, the V gene TRBV7-3, with D perhaps matching TRBD2 (5 bases). This CDR3 comprises 13 residues. V lost 5 bases and J lost 1, with 8 bases in between. Germline-derived CDR1 and CDR2 are SGHTA and FQGTGA.

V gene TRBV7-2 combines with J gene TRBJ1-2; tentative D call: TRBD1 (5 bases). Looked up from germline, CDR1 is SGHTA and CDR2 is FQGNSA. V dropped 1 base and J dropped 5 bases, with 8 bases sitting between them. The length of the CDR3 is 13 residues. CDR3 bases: TGTGCCAGCAGCTTAGGCAGGGTGTATGGCTACACCTTC. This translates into CASSLGRVYGYTF.

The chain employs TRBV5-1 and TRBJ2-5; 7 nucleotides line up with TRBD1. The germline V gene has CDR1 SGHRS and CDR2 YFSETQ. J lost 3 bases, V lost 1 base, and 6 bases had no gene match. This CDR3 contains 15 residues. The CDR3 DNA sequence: TGCGCCAGCAGCTTGTCGGTAGGGGGCGAAGAGACCCAGTACTTC. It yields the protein CASSLSVGGEETQYF.

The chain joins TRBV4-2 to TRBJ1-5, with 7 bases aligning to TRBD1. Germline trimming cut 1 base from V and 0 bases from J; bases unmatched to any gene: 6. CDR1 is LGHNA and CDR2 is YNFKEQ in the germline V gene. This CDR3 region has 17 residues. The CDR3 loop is CASSQVATGSSNQPQHF. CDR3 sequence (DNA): TGTGCCAGCAGCCAAGTCGCGACAGGGTCTAGCAATCAGCCCCAGCATTTT.

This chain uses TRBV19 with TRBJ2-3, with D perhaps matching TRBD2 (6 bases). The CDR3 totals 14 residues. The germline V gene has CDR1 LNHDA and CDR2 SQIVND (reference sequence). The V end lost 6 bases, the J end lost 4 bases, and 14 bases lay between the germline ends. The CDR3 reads CASRTGGNSDTQYF. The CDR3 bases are TGTGCCAGTAGGACCGGGGGTAATTCAGATACGCAGTATTTT.

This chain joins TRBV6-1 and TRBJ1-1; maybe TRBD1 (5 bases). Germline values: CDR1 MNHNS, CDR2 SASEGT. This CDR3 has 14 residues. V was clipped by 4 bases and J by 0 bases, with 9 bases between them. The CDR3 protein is CASSGGSLNTEAFF. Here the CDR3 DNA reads TGTGCCAGCAGTGGGGGCTCCTTGAACACTGAAGCTTTCTTT.

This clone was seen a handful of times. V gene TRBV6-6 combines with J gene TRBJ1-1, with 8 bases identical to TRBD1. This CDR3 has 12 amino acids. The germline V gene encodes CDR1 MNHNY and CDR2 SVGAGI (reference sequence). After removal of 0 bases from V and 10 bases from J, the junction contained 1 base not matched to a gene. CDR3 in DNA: TGTGCCAGCAGTTACTCGGACAGGGCAGCTTTCTTT. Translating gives CASSYSDRAAFF.

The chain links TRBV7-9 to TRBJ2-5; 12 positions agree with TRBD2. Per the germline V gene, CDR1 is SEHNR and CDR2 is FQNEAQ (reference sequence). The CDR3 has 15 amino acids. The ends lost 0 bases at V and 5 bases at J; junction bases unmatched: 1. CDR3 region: CASSLAGLAGETQYF. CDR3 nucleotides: TGTGCCAGCAGCTTAGCTGGACTAGCGGGGGAGACCCAGTACTTC.

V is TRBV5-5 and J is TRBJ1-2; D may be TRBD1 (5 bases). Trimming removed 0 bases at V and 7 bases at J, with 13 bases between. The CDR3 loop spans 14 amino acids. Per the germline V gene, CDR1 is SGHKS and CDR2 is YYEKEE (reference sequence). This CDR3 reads CASSLAGGSFGYTF. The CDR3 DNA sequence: TGTGCCAGCAGCTTGGCCGGGGGGTCTTTTGGCTACACCTTC.

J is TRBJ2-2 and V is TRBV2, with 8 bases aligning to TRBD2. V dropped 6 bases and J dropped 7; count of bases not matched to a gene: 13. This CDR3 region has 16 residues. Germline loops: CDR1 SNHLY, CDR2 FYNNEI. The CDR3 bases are TGTGCCAGCAGGCCCCTTGACGGGGGGGCCGTCGGGGAGCTGTTTTTT. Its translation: CASRPLDGGAVGELFF.

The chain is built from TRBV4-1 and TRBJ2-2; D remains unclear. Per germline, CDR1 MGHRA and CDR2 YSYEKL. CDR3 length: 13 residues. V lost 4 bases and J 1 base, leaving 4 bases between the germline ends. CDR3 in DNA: TGCGCCAGCAGCCGACAGAACACCGGGGAGCTGTTTTTT. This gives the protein CASSRQNTGELFF.

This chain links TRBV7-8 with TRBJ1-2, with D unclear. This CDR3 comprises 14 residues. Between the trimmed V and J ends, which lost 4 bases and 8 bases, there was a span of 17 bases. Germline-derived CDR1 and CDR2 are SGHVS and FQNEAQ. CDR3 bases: TGTGCCAGCAGCTCTGGTCCTGGTCCAGTCGGCTACACCTTC. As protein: CASSSGPGPVGYTF.

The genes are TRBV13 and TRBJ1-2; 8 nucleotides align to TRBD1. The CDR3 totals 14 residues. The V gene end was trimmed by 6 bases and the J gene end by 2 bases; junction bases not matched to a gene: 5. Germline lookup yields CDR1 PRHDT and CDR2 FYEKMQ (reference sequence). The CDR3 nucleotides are TGTGCCAGCAGTTCCGGACAGGGAAACTATGGCTACACCTTC. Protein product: CASSSGQGNYGYTF.

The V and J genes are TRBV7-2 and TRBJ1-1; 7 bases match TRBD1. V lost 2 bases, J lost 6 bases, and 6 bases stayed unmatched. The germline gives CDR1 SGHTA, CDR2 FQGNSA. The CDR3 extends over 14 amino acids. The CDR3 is CASSLRQGGAEAFF. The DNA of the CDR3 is TGTGCCAGCAGCTTACGACAGGGTGGCGCTGAAGCTTTCTTT.

The CDR3: CASSAERGGFDTQYF. As DNA, the CDR3 is TGTGCCAGCAGTGCGGAGCGGGGGGGCTTCGATACGCAGTATTTT. The genes are TRBV6-6 and TRBJ2-3; 10 nucleotides align to TRBD2. The ends lost 5 bases at V and 6 bases at J; junction bases unmatched: 8. CDR1 and CDR2 (germline): MNHNY, SVGAGI (reference sequence). The CDR3 sequence is 15 residues long.

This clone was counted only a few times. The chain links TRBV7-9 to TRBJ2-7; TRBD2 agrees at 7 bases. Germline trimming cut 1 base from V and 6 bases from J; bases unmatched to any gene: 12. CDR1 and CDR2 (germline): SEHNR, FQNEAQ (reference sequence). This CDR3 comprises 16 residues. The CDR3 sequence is CASSLEGGAGFIEQYF. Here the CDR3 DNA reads TGTGCCAGCAGCTTAGAAGGTGGAGCGGGGTTCATCGAGCAGTACTTC.

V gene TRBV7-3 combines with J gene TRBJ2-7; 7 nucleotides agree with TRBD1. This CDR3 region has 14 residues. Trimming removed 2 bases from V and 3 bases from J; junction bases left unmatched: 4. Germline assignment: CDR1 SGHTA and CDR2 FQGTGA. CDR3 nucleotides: TGTGCCAGCAGCTTATGGAGACAGGGCTACGAGCAGTACTTC. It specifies CASSLWRQGYEQYF.

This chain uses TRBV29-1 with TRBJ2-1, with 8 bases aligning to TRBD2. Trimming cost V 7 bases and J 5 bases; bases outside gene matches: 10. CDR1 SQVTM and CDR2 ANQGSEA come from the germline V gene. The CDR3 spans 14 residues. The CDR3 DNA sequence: TGCAGCGGTCAGAAGCGGGGGCCCCACAATGAGCAGTTCTTC. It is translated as CSGQKRGPHNEQFF.

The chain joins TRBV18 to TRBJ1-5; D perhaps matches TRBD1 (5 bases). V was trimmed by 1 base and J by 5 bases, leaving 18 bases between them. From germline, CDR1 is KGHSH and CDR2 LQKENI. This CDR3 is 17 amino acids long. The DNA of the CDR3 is TGTGCCAGCTCACCACGCCTTGAGAACAGGAGGGATCAGCCCCAGCATTTT. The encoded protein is CASSPRLENRRDQPQHF.

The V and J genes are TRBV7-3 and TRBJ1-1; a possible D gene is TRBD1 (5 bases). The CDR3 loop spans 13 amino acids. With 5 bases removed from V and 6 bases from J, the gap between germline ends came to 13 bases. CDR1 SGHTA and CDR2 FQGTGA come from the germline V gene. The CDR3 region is CASSPGGAAEAFF. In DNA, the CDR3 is TGTGCCAGCAGCCCAGGAGGGGCGGCTGAAGCTTTCTTT.

Written as DNA, the CDR3 is TGTGCCAGCAGCTTCGACCCCGGGAGGTCCGGGGAGCTGTTTTTT. This codes for CASSFDPGRSGELFF. This chain connects TRBV7-3 to TRBJ2-2; 7 nucleotides agree with TRBD2. The CDR3 covers 15 residues. The V segment lost 3 bases and the J segment 6 bases; nucleotides outside the gene matches: 7. Germline values: CDR1 SGHTA, CDR2 FQGTGA.

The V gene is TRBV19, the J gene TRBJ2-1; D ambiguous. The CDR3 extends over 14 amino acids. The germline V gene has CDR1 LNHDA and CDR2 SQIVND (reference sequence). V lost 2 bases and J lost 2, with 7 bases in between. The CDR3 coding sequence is TGTGCCAGTAGTATATCAGTAACCTACAATGAGCAGTTCTTC. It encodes CASSISVTYNEQFF.

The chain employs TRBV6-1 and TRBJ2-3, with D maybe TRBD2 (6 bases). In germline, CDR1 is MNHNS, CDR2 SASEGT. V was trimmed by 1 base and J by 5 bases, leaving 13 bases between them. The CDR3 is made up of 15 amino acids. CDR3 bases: TGTGCCAGCAGTGAAGGAACGGGGGTTATAGATACGCAGTATTTT. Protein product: CASSEGTGVIDTQYF.

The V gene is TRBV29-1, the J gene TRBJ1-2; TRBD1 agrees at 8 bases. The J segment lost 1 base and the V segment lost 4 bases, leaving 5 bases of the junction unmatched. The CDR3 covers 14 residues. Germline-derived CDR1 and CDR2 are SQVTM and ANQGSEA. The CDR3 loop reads CSVADTGGNYGYTF. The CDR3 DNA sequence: TGCAGCGTTGCTGATACAGGGGGTAACTATGGCTACACCTTC. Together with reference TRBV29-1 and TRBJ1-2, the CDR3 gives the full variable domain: SAVISQKPSRDICQRGTSLTIQCQVDSQVTMMFWYRQQPGQSLTLIATANQGSEATYESGFVIDKFPISRPNLTFSTLTVSNMSPEDSSIYLCSVADTGGNYGYTFGSGTRLTVV.